The 26 T cell receptor beta chains reported below all come from one sample, sequenced in a study of T cell responses to AZD1222 COVID-19 vaccine. Sequencing used immunoSEQ multiplex PCR; TCRdb keeps in-frame clones, though not all of them. This table has 150,000 to 200,000 clones, roughly 88% appearing once. The sequencing here drew on peripheral blood, taken on day 0 of AZD1222 vaccination. The receptors derive from an adult in good health.

This chain uses TRBV19 with TRBJ2-3; 11 nucleotides agree with TRBD2. Germline CDR1 reads LNHDA; CDR2 reads SQIVND (reference sequence). After removal of 9 bases from V and 5 bases from J, the junction contained 16 bases not matched to a gene. This CDR3 spans 17 amino acids. CDR3 nucleotides: TGTGCCAGACCCCCCGGCTTAGCGGGGGGGCCCGTAGATACGCAGTATTTT. Protein: CARPPGLAGGPVDTQYF.

The chain links TRBV7-2 to TRBJ1-6, with 12 bases identical to TRBD1. The CDR3 is 19 residues long. CDR1 is SGHTA and CDR2 is FQGNSA in the germline V gene. After removal of 5 bases from V and 2 bases from J, the junction contained 10 bases not matched to a gene. CDR3 sequence (DNA): TGTGCCAGCAGCCCTAGTGGGACAGGGGGCGGAACCTATAATTCACCCCTCCACTTT. Translated, it gives CASSPSGTGGGTYNSPLHF.

This CDR3 is CASSLEDSSQETQYF. CDR3 bases: TGCGCCAGCAGCTTGGAAGACAGCAGTCAAGAGACCCAGTACTTC. The gene calls are TRBV5-1 and TRBJ2-5; tentatively, D is TRBD1 (5 bases). V was cut by 0 bases and J by 2 bases, with 11 bases left in between. Germline V CDR1 and CDR2: SGHRS, YFSETQ. The CDR3 is made up of 15 amino acids. Full variable domain (outside the CDR3, taken from reference TRBV5-1 and TRBJ2-5): KAGVTQTPRYLIKTRGQQVTLSCSPISGHRSVSWYQQTPGQGLQFLFEYFSETQRNKGNFPGRFSGRQFSNSRSEMNVSTLELGDSALYLCASSLEDSSQETQYFGPGTRLLVL.

V is TRBV5-1 and J is TRBJ2-1; TRBD2 might be the D (6 bases). CDR1 is SGHRS, CDR2 YFSETQ, per germline. V was cut by 0 bases and J by 6 bases, with 13 bases left in between. The CDR3 contains 15 residues. The CDR3 sequence is CASSLVGLELNEQFF. CDR3 in DNA: TGCGCCAGCAGCTTGGTGGGACTGGAACTCAATGAGCAGTTCTTC.

The CDR3 loop is CASSEGAGHWSNQPQHF. The CDR3 DNA reads as TGTGCCAGCAGTGAAGGGGCAGGGCATTGGAGCAATCAGCCCCAGCATTTT. The chain uses TRBV6-1 and TRBJ1-5; the D gene is possibly TRBD1 (5 bases). Trimming took 1 base from V and 1 from J, leaving 14 bases between them. Germline CDR1 and CDR2: MNHNS and SASEGT. This CDR3 has 17 residues.

The chain combines TRBV20-1 with TRBJ1-2; D is unclear. CDR1 DFQATT and CDR2 SNEGSKA come from the germline V gene (reference sequence). This CDR3 spans 11 amino acids. V lost 6 bases and J 5 bases, leaving 10 bases between the germline ends. CDR3 nucleotide sequence: TGCAGTGCGACCGACCAATATGGCTACACCTTC. Protein sequence: CSATDQYGYTF.

The CDR3: CASSKTGGDTEAFF. DNA of the CDR3: TGCGCCAGCAGCAAGACAGGGGGTGACACTGAAGCTTTCTTT. This chain links TRBV4-1 with TRBJ1-1; 9 bases line up with TRBD1. V shed 5 bases, J shed 3 bases, and the junction held 4 bases outside the gene matches. From germline, CDR1 is MGHRA and CDR2 YSYEKL. The CDR3 is 14 residues long.

Written as DNA, the CDR3 is TGTGCCAGCAGTTTAGGGGGGTGGGGAGCTTTCTTT. Amino acid sequence: CASSLGGWGAFF. The chain couples TRBV12-3 or TRBV12-4 to TRBJ1-1; weak D call: TRBD1 (5 bases). The V gene lost 1 base and the J gene lost 10 bases, with 10 bases spanning the gap. The CDR3 consists of 12 residues.

The CDR3 DNA reads as TGTGCCAGCAGTGAGAGGTGGCTAGAGAATGAGCAGTTCTTC. Its protein product is CASSERWLENEQFF. The rearrangement uses TRBV6-4 and TRBJ2-1; no reliable D call. Trimming shortened V by 3 bases and J by 7 bases, and 13 bases separated the two germline ends. The CDR3 spans 14 residues. From germline, CDR1 is MRHNA and CDR2 SNTAGT.

The chain couples TRBV19 to TRBJ2-3, with a possible D match to TRBD2 (5 bases). V lost 1 base, J lost 2 bases, and 13 bases lay in between. The CDR3 extends over 16 amino acids. CDR1 is LNHDA and CDR2 is SQIVND in the germline V gene (reference sequence). This chain's CDR3 is CASSIVPGSVTDTQYF. CDR3 bases: TGTGCCAGTAGTATAGTTCCTGGGAGTGTCACAGATACGCAGTATTTT.

The chain employs TRBV19 and TRBJ2-1, with a weak D call TRBD1 (6 bases). This CDR3 contains 12 residues. The ends were cut back, 7 bases at V and 7 bases at J, with 11 bases in the middle. Germline V gives CDR1 LNHDA, CDR2 SQIVND (reference sequence). The CDR3 coding sequence is TGTGCCAGTACACAAACAGGGAATGAGCAGTTCTTC. The encoded protein is CASTQTGNEQFF.

DNA for the CDR3: TGTGCCAGCAGCCCTCTCAACTCCCTTGGGGGAAATGGTGAGCAGTTCTTC. Protein sequence: CASSPLNSLGGNGEQFF. The chain links TRBV5-4 to TRBJ2-1; perhaps D is TRBD1 or TRBD2 (5 bases each). V was clipped by 4 bases and J by 9 bases, with 26 bases between them. CDR1 and CDR2 (germline): SGHNT, YYREEE (reference sequence). The CDR3 spans 17 residues.

The chain links TRBV6-5 to TRBJ1-2; a possible D gene is TRBD1 (5 bases). V lost 5 bases to trimming and J lost 7 bases, with 14 bases between them. The germline V gene encodes CDR1 MNHEY and CDR2 SVGAGI. This CDR3 comprises 13 residues. CDR3 residues: CASSNLRQPGYTF. The DNA for the CDR3 is TGTGCCAGCAGTAATCTCCGACAGCCTGGCTACACCTTC.

V is TRBV19 and J is TRBJ2-5; TRBD2 aligns across 8 bases. Germline values: CDR1 LNHDA, CDR2 SQIVND (reference sequence). The V gene end was trimmed by 7 bases and the J gene end by 5 bases; junction bases not matched to a gene: 12. The CDR3 has 15 amino acids. This CDR3 reads CASTAGGQASETQYF. CDR3 nucleotide sequence: TGTGCCAGTACGGCGGGGGGCCAGGCCTCCGAGACCCAGTACTTC.

V gene TRBV19 combines with J gene TRBJ2-3; no clear D. The CDR3 extends over 14 amino acids. CDR1 is LNHDA, CDR2 SQIVND, per germline (reference sequence). V shed 8 bases and J shed 4 bases, with 16 bases lying between them. The CDR3 loop reads CASSPLVRADTQYF. CDR3 nucleotides: TGTGCCAGTTCGCCACTCGTGCGCGCAGATACGCAGTATTTT.

This clone turned up a few times. The chain is built from TRBV10-3 and TRBJ2-7; D might be TRBD2 (6 bases). V was pared by 0 bases and J by 4 bases, with 13 bases between. The CDR3 contains 15 residues. The germline CDR1 and CDR2 sequences are ENHRY and SYGVKD. In DNA, the CDR3 is TGTGCCATCAGTGAGTCGGGACGGGGGAAATACGAGCAGTACTTC. Amino acids: CAISESGRGKYEQYF.

V is TRBV15 and J is TRBJ1-6, with D hard to call. Germline V gene sequence: CDR1 LNHNV, CDR2 YYDKDF (reference sequence). This CDR3 is built from 16 residues. Deletions cut 0 bases from V and 5 bases from J, with 11 bases between. The CDR3 DNA reads as TGTGCCACCAGCAGAGAGAGGGTAGAAAATAATTCACCCCTCCACTTT. It specifies CATSRERVENNSPLHF.

This chain connects TRBV6-6 to TRBJ1-3, with unresolved D. The CDR3 contains 15 residues. V shed 4 bases and J shed 0 bases, with 10 bases lying between them. The V gene's germline CDR1 is MNHNY and CDR2 SVGAGI (reference sequence). As DNA, the CDR3 is TGTGCCAGCAGTTTGACCGAAATCTCTGGAAACACCATATATTTT. Translation: CASSLTEISGNTIYF.

As DNA, the CDR3 is TGTGCCAGCAGCTTTTTTAGGGGGCGTAACACTGAAGCTTTCTTT. As protein: CASSFFRGRNTEAFF. This chain uses TRBV7-2 with TRBJ1-1, with 7 bases matching TRBD1. This CDR3 spans 15 amino acids. CDR1 and CDR2 (germline): SGHTA, FQGNSA. The V gene end was trimmed by 3 bases and the J gene end by 2 bases; junction bases not matched to a gene: 6.

The gene calls are TRBV6-2 or TRBV6-3 and TRBJ2-2, with D maybe TRBD2 (5 bases). The CDR3 extends over 12 amino acids. The germline gives CDR1 MNHEY, CDR2 SVGEGT. Trimming stripped 5 bases from V and 6 bases from J, with 7 bases between. The CDR3: CASSERAGELFF. The CDR3 DNA reads as TGTGCCAGCAGTGAGAGGGCCGGGGAGCTGTTTTTT.

J is TRBJ2-3 and V is TRBV5-1, with D perhaps matching TRBD1 (6 bases). The CDR3 consists of 13 residues. Trimming left V 5 bases short and J 1 base short, with 8 bases between. Germline V gene sequence: CDR1 SGHRS, CDR2 YFSETQ. CDR3 nucleotide sequence: TGCGCCAGCAGGTACAGGGGCACAGATACGCAGTATTTT. Residues: CASRYRGTDTQYF.

The chain joins TRBV7-2 to TRBJ1-2; D remains ambiguous. V was cut by 0 bases and J by 0 bases, with 8 bases left in between. The CDR3 has 15 amino acids. In germline, CDR1 is SGHTA, CDR2 FQGNSA. CDR3 sequence reads: CASSLALRSNYGYTF. CDR3 DNA sequence: TGTGCCAGCAGCTTAGCTCTCAGGTCTAACTATGGCTACACCTTC.

This sequence joins TRBV30 and TRBJ2-7; 10 bases are a match to TRBD1. Trimming removed 2 bases from V and 7 bases from J; junction bases left unmatched: 11. Per germline, CDR1 GTSNPN and CDR2 SVGIG (reference sequence). The CDR3 is made up of 15 amino acids. The CDR3, as DNA: TGTGCCTGGAGTAAACAGGGACAGGGGTCTCGGGAGCAGTACTTC. As protein: CAWSKQGQGSREQYF.

This clone was found a few times. The chain carries TRBV19 and TRBJ1-1, with D uncertain. Germline CDR1 LNHDA, CDR2 SQIVND (reference sequence). The CDR3 runs 12 residues. Trimming took 6 bases from V and 0 from J, leaving 5 bases between them. The CDR3 nucleotides read TGTGCCAGTAGGAGGGTGAACACTGAAGCTTTCTTT. Residues: CASRRVNTEAFF. The whole variable domain, remainder taken from reference TRBV19 and TRBJ1-1, is DGGITQSPKYLFRKEGQNVTLSCEQNLNHDAMYWYRQDPGQGLRLIYYSQIVNDFQKGDIAEGYSVSREKKESFPLTVTSAQKNPTAFYLCASRRVNTEAFFGQGTRLTVV.

This clone came up once. J is TRBJ1-5 and V is TRBV6-5, with TRBD1 matching over 9 bases. The CDR3 consists of 15 residues. Losses at the gene ends were 6 bases for V and 5 bases for J; bases not matched to a gene: 8. Germline CDR1 is MNHEY and CDR2 is SVGAGI. CDR3 protein: CASSSGDRVDQPQHF. The DNA for the CDR3 is TGTGCCAGCAGCTCCGGGGACAGGGTTGATCAGCCCCAGCATTTT.

This chain connects TRBV4-1 to TRBJ2-5; 15 nucleotides agree with TRBD2. This CDR3 region has 17 residues. CDR1 MGHRA and CDR2 YSYEKL come from the germline V gene. Losses at the gene ends were 4 bases for V and 10 bases for J; bases not matched to a gene: 13. The CDR3 spells CASSLNPTGLAGGGQYF. DNA for the CDR3: TGCGCCAGCAGCCTAAATCCTACGGGACTAGCGGGGGGAGGCCAGTACTTC.